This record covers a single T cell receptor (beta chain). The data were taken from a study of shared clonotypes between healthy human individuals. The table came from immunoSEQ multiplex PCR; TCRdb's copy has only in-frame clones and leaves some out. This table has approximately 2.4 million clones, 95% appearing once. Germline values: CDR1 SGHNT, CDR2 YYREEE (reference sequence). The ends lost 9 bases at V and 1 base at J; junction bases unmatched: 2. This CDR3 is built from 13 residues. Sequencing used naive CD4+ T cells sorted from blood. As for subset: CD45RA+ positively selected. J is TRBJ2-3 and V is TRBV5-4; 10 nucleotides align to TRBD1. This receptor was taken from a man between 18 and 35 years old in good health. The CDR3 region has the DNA TGTGCCACCGGACAGGGGGGCACAGATACGCAGTATTTT. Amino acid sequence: CATGQGGTDTQYF.